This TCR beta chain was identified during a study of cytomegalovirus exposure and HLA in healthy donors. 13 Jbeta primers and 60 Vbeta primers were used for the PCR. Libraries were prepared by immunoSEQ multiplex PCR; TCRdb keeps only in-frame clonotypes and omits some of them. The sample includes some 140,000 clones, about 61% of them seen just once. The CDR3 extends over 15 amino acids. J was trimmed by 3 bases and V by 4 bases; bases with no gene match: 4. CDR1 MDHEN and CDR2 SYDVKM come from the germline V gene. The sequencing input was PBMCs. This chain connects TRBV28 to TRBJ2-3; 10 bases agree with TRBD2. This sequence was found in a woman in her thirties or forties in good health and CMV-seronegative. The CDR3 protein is CASSSAGGRTDTQYF. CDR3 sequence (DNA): TGTGCCAGCAGTTCAGCGGGGGGGCGGACAGATACGCAGTATTTT.